This T cell receptor beta chain is from a study of T cells in Graves' hyperthyroidism and ophthalmopathy. Broader study findings: From stable hyperthyroidism, ophthalmopathy was set apart by a 13 V-J model.

CDR3 size: 15 residues. Germline assignment: CDR1 LGHDT and CDR2 YNNKEL (reference sequence). The germline V and J ends were trimmed by 1 base and 7 bases, with 11 bases remaining between them. RNA transcripts served as the template for amplifying TCR beta CDR3 regions. TCR CDR3 regions were first amplified by RT-PCR with HTBI primers. TCRdb recomputed calls from the multiplex PCR reads with MiXCR, one row per CDR3 protein. The profile covers roughly 500,000 distinct CDR3 sequences, with around 50% appearing a single time and 44% taken by the ten largest. This clonotype was counted only a few times. As yet, its antigen is unknown.

This sequence was found in an adult woman with Graves' disease, either hyperthyroidism or ophthalmopathy (not recorded which). The V and J genes are TRBV3-1 and TRBJ1-6; D unclear. The sequenced sample was peripheral blood or thyroid tissue (not recorded which). Written as DNA, the CDR3 is TGTGCCAGCAGCCAAGGTGTAAAGGGAAATTCACCCCTCCACTTT. Encoded protein: CASSQGVKGNSPLHF.